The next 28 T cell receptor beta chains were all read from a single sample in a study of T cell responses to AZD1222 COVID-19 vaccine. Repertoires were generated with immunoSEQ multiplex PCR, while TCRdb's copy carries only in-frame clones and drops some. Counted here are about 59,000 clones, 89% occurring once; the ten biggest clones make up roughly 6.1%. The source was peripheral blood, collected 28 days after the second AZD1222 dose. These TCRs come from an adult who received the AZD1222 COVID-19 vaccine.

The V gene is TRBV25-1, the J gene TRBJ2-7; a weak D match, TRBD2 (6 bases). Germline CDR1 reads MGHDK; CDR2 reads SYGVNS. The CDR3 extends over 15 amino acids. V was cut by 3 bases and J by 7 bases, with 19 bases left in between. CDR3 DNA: TGTGCCAGCAGTGACCCGGGAAGACTAGAGGGGGAGCAGTACTTC. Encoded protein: CASSDPGRLEGEQYF.

The CDR3: CASSLGAYEQYF. DNA for the CDR3: TGTGCCAGCAGCTTAGGAGCCTACGAGCAGTACTTC. The chain employs TRBV11-2 and TRBJ2-7; D uncertain. This CDR3 has 12 amino acids. Deletions cut 1 base from V and 2 bases from J, with 3 bases between. Germline CDR1 is SGHAT and CDR2 is FQNNGV.

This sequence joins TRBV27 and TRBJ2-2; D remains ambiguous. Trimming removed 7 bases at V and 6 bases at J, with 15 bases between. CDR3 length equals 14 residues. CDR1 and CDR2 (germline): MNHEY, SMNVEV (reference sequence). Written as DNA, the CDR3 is TGTGCCAGCAACCCCAGTAGTGTATCCGGGGAGCTGTTTTTT. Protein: CASNPSSVSGELFF.

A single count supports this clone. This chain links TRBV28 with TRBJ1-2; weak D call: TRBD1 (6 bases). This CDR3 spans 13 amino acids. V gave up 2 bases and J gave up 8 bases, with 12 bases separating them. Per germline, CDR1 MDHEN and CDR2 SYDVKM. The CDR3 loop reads CASSLGTPGGYTF. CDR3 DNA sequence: TGTGCCAGCAGTTTAGGGACACCGGGAGGCTACACCTTC.

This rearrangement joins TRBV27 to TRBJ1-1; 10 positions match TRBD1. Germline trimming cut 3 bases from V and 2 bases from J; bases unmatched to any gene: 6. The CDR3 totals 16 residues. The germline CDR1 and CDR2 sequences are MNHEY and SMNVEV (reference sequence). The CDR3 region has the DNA TGTGCCAGCAGTTTTTTGACAGGGGGCGGCAACACTGAAGCTTTCTTT. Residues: CASSFLTGGGNTEAFF.

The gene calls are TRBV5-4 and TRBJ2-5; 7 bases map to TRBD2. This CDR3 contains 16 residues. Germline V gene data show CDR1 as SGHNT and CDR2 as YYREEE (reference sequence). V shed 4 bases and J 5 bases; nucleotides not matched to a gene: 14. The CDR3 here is CASSSSHRTRGETQYF. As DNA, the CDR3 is TGTGCCAGCAGCAGCAGCCATCGGACTAGGGGCGAGACCCAGTACTTC.

CDR3 sequence reads: CASSSGQGENIQYF. CDR3 in DNA: TGTGCCAGTAGTTCGGGACAGGGAGAAAACATTCAGTACTTC. The rearrangement uses TRBV19 and TRBJ2-4; 9 bases match TRBD1. The CDR3 has 14 amino acids. CDR1 LNHDA and CDR2 SQIVND come from the germline V gene (reference sequence). J was trimmed by 5 bases and V by 5 bases; bases with no gene match: 4.

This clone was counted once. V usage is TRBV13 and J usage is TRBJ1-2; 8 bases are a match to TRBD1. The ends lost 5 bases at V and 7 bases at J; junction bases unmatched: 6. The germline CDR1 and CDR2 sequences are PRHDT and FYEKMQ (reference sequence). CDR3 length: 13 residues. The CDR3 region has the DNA TGTGCCAGCAGCCAGACAGGGGCTGCTGGCTACACCTTC. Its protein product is CASSQTGAAGYTF. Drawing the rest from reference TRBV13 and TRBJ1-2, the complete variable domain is AAGVIQSPRHLIKEKRETATLKCYPIPRHDTVYWYQQGPGQDPQFLISFYEKMQSDKGSIPDRFSAQQFSDYHSELNMSSLELGDSALYFCASSQTGAAGYTFGSGTRLTVV.

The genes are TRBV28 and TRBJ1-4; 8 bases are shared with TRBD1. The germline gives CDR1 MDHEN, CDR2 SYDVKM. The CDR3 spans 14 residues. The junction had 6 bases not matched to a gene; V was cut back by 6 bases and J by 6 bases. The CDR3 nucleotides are TGTGCCAGCAGCCTAGGACAGGGTCATGAAAAACTGTTTTTT. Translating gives CASSLGQGHEKLFF.

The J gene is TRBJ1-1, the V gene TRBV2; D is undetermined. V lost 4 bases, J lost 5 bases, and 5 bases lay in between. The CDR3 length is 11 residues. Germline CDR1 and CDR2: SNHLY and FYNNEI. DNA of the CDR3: TGTGCCAGCAGTGGCCAGACTGAAGCTTTCTTT. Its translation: CASSGQTEAFF.

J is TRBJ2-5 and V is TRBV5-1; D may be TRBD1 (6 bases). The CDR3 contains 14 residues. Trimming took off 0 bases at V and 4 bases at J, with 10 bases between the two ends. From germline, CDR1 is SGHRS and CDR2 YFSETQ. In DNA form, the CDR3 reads TGCGCCAGCAGCTTGGTTACAGGGTCAGAGACCCAGTACTTC. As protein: CASSLVTGSETQYF.

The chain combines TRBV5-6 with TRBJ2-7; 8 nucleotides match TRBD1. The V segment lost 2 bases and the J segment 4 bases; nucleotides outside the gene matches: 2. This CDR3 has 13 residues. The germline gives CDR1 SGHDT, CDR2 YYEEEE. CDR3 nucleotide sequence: TGTGCCAGCAGCTTTCAGGGGGCGTACGAGCAGTACTTC. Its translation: CASSFQGAYEQYF.

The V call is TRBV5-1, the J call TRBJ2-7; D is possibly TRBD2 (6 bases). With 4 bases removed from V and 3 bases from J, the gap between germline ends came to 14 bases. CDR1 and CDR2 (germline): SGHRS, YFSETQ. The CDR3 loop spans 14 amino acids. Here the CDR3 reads CASSKEGINYEQYF. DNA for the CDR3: TGCGCCAGCAGCAAGGAGGGGATCAACTACGAGCAGTACTTC.

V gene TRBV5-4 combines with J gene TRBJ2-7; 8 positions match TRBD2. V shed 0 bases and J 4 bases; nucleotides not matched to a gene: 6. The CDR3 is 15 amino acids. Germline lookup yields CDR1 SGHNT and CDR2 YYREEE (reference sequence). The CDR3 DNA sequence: TGTGCCAGCAGCTTGGAGGGGACTAGGAGGTACGAGCAGTACTTC. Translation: CASSLEGTRRYEQYF.

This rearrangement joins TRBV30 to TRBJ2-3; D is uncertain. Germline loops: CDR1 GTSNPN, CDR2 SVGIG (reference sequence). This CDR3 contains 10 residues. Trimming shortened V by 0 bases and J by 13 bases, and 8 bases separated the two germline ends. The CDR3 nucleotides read TGTGCCTGGAGTGTAACGAAAGAGTATTTT. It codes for CAWSVTKEYF.

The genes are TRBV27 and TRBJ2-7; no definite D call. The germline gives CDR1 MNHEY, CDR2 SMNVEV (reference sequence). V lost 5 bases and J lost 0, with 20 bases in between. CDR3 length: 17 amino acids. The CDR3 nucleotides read TGTGCCAGCAGTCCACTAAGCGCTGACTTTAGCTCCTACGAGCAGTACTTC. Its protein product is CASSPLSADFSSYEQYF.

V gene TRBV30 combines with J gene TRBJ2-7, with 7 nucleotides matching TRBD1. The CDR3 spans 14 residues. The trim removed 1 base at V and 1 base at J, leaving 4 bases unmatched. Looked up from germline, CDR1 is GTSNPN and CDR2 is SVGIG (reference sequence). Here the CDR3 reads CAWSGGGSSYEQYF. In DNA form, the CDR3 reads TGTGCCTGGAGTGGAGGGGGCTCATCCTACGAGCAGTACTTC.

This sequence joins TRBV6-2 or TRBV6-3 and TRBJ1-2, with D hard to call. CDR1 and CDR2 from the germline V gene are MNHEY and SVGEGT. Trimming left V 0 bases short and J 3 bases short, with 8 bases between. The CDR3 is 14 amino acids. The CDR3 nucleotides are TGTGCCAGCAGTTACTCCGACATCGACTATGGCTACACCTTC. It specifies CASSYSDIDYGYTF.

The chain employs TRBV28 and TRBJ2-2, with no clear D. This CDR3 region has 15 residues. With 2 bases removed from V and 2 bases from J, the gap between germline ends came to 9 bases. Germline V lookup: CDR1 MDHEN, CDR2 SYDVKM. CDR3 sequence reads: CASSLVSLNTGELFF. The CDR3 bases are TGTGCCAGCAGTTTAGTCTCTCTAAACACCGGGGAGCTGTTTTTT.

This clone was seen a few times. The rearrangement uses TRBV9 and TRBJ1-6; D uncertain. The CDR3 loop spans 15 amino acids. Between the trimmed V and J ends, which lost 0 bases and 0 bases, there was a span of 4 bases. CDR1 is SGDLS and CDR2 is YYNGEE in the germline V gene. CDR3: CASSVDGSYNSPLHF. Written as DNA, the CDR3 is TGTGCCAGCAGCGTAGATGGCTCCTATAATTCACCCCTCCACTTT.

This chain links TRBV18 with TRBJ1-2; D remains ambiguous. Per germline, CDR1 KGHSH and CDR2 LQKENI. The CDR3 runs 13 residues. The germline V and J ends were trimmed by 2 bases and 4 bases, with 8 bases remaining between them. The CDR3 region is CASSPRGLYGYTF. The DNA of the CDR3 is TGTGCCAGCTCACCAAGAGGGCTCTATGGCTACACCTTC.

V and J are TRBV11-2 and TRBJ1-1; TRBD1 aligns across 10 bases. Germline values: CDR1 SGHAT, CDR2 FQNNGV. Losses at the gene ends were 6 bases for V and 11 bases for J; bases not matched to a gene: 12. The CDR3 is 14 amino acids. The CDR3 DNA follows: TGTGCCAGCAGTTTCCCGACGACAGGGGGCGAGGCTTTCTTT. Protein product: CASSFPTTGGEAFF.

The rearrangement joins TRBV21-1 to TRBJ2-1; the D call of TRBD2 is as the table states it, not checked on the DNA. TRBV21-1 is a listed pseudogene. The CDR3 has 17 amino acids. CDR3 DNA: TGTGCCAGCAGCAAAAGATGTACGGGAGGGCCCTACAATGAGCAGTTCTTC. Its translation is CASSKRCTGGPYNEQFF.

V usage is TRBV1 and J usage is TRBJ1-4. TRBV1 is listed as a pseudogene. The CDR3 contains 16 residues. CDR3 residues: CTSSLTRRTSNEKLFF. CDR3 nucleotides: TGCACCAGCAGCCTGACAAGACGGACCTCTAATGAAAAACTGTTTTTT.

The CDR3 DNA follows: TGTGCCAGTAGTATAGGGGGGAGTAGCAATCAGCCCCAGCATTTT. Encoded protein: CASSIGGSSNQPQHF. This sequence joins TRBV19 and TRBJ1-5, with D maybe TRBD1 (5 bases). Germline V lookup: CDR1 LNHDA, CDR2 SQIVND (reference sequence). V gave up 1 base and J gave up 0 bases, with 7 bases separating them. The CDR3 extends over 15 amino acids.

This CDR3 is CASSWRDRRTSGRAGANVLTF. CDR3 sequence (DNA): TGTGCCAGCAGTTGGCGGGACAGGCGTACTAGCGGGAGGGCTGGGGCCAACGTCCTGACTTTC. The chain recombines TRBV11-2 with TRBJ2-6; TRBD2 matches at 13 bases. J was trimmed by 2 bases and V by 6 bases; bases with no gene match: 16. Germline V gene sequence: CDR1 SGHAT, CDR2 FQNNGV. This CDR3 spans 21 amino acids.

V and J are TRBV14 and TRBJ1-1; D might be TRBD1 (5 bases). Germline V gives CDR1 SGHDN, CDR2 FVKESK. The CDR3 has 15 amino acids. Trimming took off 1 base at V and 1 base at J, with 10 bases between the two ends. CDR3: CASSQGRVRNTEAFF. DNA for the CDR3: TGTGCCAGCAGCCAAGGCAGGGTCCGGAACACTGAAGCTTTCTTT.

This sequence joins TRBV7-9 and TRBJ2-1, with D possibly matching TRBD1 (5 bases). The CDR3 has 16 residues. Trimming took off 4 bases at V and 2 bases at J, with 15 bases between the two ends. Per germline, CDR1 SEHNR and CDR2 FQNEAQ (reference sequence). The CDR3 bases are TGTGCCAGCAGCTCCCGGACGGGCAGGGCCTACAATGAGCAGTTCTTC. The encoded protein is CASSSRTGRAYNEQFF. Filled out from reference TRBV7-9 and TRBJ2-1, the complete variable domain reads DTGVSQNPRHKITKRGQNVTFRCDPISEHNRLYWYRQTLGQGPEFLTYFQNEAQLEKSRLLSDRFSAERPKGSFSTLEIQRTEQGDSAMYLCASSSRTGRAYNEQFFGPGTRLTVL.